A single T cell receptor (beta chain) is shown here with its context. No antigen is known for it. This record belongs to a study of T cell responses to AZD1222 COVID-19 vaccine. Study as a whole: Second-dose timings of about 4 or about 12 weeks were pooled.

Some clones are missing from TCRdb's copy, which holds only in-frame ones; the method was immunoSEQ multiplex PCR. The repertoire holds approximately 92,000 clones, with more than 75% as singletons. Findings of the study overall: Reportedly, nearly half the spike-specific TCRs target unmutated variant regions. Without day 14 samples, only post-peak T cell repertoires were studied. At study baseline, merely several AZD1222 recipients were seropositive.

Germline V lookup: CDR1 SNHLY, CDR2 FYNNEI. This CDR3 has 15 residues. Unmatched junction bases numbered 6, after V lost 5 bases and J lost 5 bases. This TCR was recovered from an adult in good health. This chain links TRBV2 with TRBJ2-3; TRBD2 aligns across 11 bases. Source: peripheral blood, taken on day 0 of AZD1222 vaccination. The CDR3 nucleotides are TGTGCCAGCAGTAATTTAGCGGGGGGGCGAGATACGCAGTATTTT. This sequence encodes CASSNLAGGRDTQYF.